This passage covers 32 T cell receptor beta chains from one sample sequenced in a study of vaccination and CD4 T cells after COVID-19. Their antigen targets remain unknown. Researchers used the Oncomine TCR Beta short-read assay to sequence DNA from cultured CD4+ T cells. MiXCR, applied by TCRdb to the PCR reads, yields one record per CDR3 protein. Among 25,000 or so distinct CDR3 sequences listed, approximately 67% were seen once. The treatment denotes: approximately 10-day PBMC culture with coronavirus spike peptide pools or control peptides (ViraFEST assay). The sequences come from CD4+ T cells from blood, cultured in vitro, collected after SARS-CoV-2 vaccination. Receptor source: a human donor who received a COVID-19 vaccine.

The chain couples TRBV20-1 to TRBJ2-5; D remains unclear. Looked up from germline, CDR1 is DFQATT and CDR2 is SNEGSKA (reference sequence). The V gene lost 3 bases and the J gene lost 2 bases, with 13 bases spanning the gap. CDR3 length: 14 amino acids. The CDR3 reads CSASNPTLQETQYF. CDR3 nucleotide sequence: TGCAGTGCTAGTAATCCGACGTTACAAGAGACCCAGTACTTC.

The rearrangement joins TRBV12-3 or TRBV12-4 to TRBJ2-7, with no clear D. Trimming took 2 bases from V and 6 from J, leaving 8 bases between them. This CDR3 region has 12 residues. CDR3 loop: CASSLMGSEQYF. The CDR3 nucleotides read TGTGCCAGCAGTTTAATGGGAAGCGAGCAGTACTTC.

The rearrangement joins TRBV20-1 to TRBJ2-7; no clear D. The germline V and J ends were trimmed by 0 bases and 0 bases, with 6 bases remaining between them. CDR3 length equals 13 residues. Looked up from germline, CDR1 is DFQATT and CDR2 is SNEGSKA (reference sequence). Written as DNA, the CDR3 is TGCAGTGCTAGAGAGACGGGCTCCTACGAGCAGTACTTC. Amino acid sequence: CSARETGSYEQYF.

This rearrangement joins TRBV19 to TRBJ2-3; D remains unclear. The CDR3 consists of 14 residues. With 3 bases removed from V and 3 bases from J, the gap between germline ends came to 10 bases. The V gene's germline CDR1 is LNHDA and CDR2 SQIVND (reference sequence). The CDR3 bases are TGTGCCAGTAGTATGGTAATAGCTACAGATACGCAGTATTTT. Amino acids: CASSMVIATDTQYF.

The rearrangement joins TRBV27 to TRBJ2-7; the match to TRBD1 covers 9 bases. The CDR3 runs 15 residues. Looked up from germline, CDR1 is MNHEY and CDR2 is SMNVEV (reference sequence). V was pared by 1 base and J by 1 base, with 2 bases of the junction left unmatched. This CDR3 is CASSLFGTGSYEQYF. The CDR3 region has the DNA TGTGCCAGCAGTTTATTTGGGACAGGGTCCTACGAGCAGTACTTC.

The V gene is TRBV15, the J gene TRBJ1-1; 9 bases are shared with TRBD1. V gave up 5 bases and J gave up 7 bases; unmatched junction bases: 8. CDR1 and CDR2 (germline): LNHNV, YYDKDF (reference sequence). The CDR3 spans 14 residues. The CDR3 loop is CATSRRDRASEAFF. In DNA form, the CDR3 reads TGTGCCACCAGCCGCCGGGACAGGGCCAGTGAAGCTTTCTTT.

This chain connects TRBV25-1 to TRBJ2-3; TRBD2 matches 8 bases. Germline V gene lookup returns CDR1 MGHDK and CDR2 SYGVNS. The V gene end was trimmed by 2 bases and the J gene end by 2 bases; junction bases not matched to a gene: 3. The CDR3 is 15 amino acids. The CDR3 reads CASSETGGPTDTQYF. CDR3 DNA sequence: TGTGCCAGCAGTGAAACGGGGGGGCCCACAGATACGCAGTATTTT. Full variable domain (remainder filled in from reference TRBV25-1 and TRBJ2-3): EADIYQTPRYLVIGTGKKITLECSQTMGHDKMYWYQQDPGMELHLIHYSYGVNSTEKGDLSSESTVSRIRTEHFPLTLESARPSHTSQYLCASSETGGPTDTQYFGPGTRLTVL.

The rearrangement joins TRBV6-1 to TRBJ1-6, with TRBD1 as a possible D gene (6 bases). The germline V gene encodes CDR1 MNHNS and CDR2 SASEGT. This CDR3 has 15 amino acids. The ends were cut back, 5 bases at V and 7 bases at J, with 15 bases in the middle. The CDR3 here is CASSNTGPKNSPLHF. The CDR3, as DNA: TGTGCCAGCAGTAACACAGGGCCTAAGAATTCACCCCTCCACTTT.

The genes are TRBV7-2 and TRBJ1-2; 7 bases are a match to TRBD1. J was trimmed by 11 bases and V by 5 bases; bases with no gene match: 14. The length of the CDR3 is 14 residues. Germline V gives CDR1 SGHTA, CDR2 FQGNSA. The DNA for the CDR3 is TGTGCCAGCAGCCGGGACAGCCTAGAACAAGGATACACCTTC. This codes for CASSRDSLEQGYTF.

This clonotype was observed a handful of times. The V call is TRBV19, the J call TRBJ1-5, with D uncertain. Trimming pared 3 bases from V and 4 bases from J, leaving 7 bases between. Germline V gene data show CDR1 as LNHDA and CDR2 as SQIVND (reference sequence). The CDR3 totals 13 residues. The CDR3 sequence: CASSMNGNQPQHF. The CDR3 region has the DNA TGTGCCAGTAGTATGAACGGGAATCAGCCCCAGCATTTT.

The rearrangement links TRBV12-3 or TRBV12-4 to TRBJ1-3; D may be TRBD1 (6 bases). CDR3 size: 14 residues. Trimming removed 5 bases at V and 3 bases at J, with 11 bases between. The CDR3 protein is CASSKTGDGNTIYF. For the CDR3, the DNA is TGTGCCAGCAGTAAGACAGGCGATGGAAACACCATATATTTT.

The rearrangement links TRBV4-1 to TRBJ1-5; D ambiguous. Trimming took off 0 bases at V and 7 bases at J, with 7 bases between the two ends. This CDR3 comprises 13 residues. The germline V gene has CDR1 MGHRA and CDR2 YSYEKL. Here the CDR3 DNA reads TGCGCCAGCAGCCAAGATAGGTTCCAGCCCCAGCATTTT. This gives the protein CASSQDRFQPQHF.

This clonotype was counted between two and nine times. J is TRBJ1-3 and V is TRBV25-1; the match to TRBD1 covers 8 bases. Per the germline V gene, CDR1 is MGHDK and CDR2 is SYGVNS. CDR3 length: 16 amino acids. Trimming cost V 3 bases and J 4 bases; bases outside gene matches: 8. The chain's CDR3 is CASSDYQGAVGNTIYF. The CDR3 DNA reads TGTGCCAGCAGTGACTACCAGGGGGCGGTAGGAAACACCATATATTTT.

This clonotype has a handful of counts. This chain links TRBV27 with TRBJ2-2, with D tentatively TRBD1 (5 bases). This CDR3 region has 14 residues. Germline V gene data show CDR1 as MNHEY and CDR2 as SMNVEV (reference sequence). The V and J ends lost 7 bases and 4 bases respectively, with 13 bases between them. The CDR3 coding sequence is TGTGCCAGCAAGGCCAGGGCGGCCACCGGGGAGCTGTTTTTT. Protein product: CASKARAATGELFF.

The chain joins TRBV5-3 to TRBJ2-2, with TRBD1 as a possible D gene (7 bases). TRBV5-3 counts as an open reading frame of uncertain function. V was cut by 8 bases and J by 1 base, with 15 bases left in between. The CDR3 is 15 amino acids. The DNA for the CDR3 is TGTGCCAGCAGTCAGGGGGGCATGAACACCGGGGAGCTGTTTTTT. Its translation is CASSQGGMNTGELFF.

The genes are TRBV6-1 and TRBJ1-2; the match to TRBD1 covers 7 bases. The CDR3 covers 14 residues. V dropped 6 bases and J dropped 0; count of bases not matched to a gene: 4. Germline loops: CDR1 MNHNS, CDR2 SASEGT. CDR3 residues: CASRKTGSNYGYTF. CDR3 in DNA: TGTGCCAGCAGGAAGACAGGGTCTAACTATGGCTACACCTTC.

The rearrangement uses TRBV27 and TRBJ2-7; D may be TRBD2 (6 bases). Per the germline V gene, CDR1 is MNHEY and CDR2 is SMNVEV (reference sequence). V was clipped by 5 bases and J by 7 bases, with 12 bases between them. The CDR3 is made up of 12 amino acids. CDR3 protein: CASSHGGWEQYF. The CDR3 region has the DNA TGTGCCAGCAGTCACGGGGGATGGGAGCAGTACTTC.

This clonotype was counted only a few times. V and J are TRBV20-1 and TRBJ2-1; 7 positions match TRBD2. The V gene end was trimmed by 6 bases and the J gene end by 6 bases; junction bases not matched to a gene: 11. Germline V gives CDR1 DFQATT, CDR2 SNEGSKA (reference sequence). The CDR3 sequence is 14 residues long. This chain's CDR3 is CSARTRLAVNEQFF. In nucleotides, the CDR3 is TGCAGTGCCAGGACGAGGCTAGCGGTCAATGAGCAGTTCTTC.

This clonotype was detected only a few times. This chain joins TRBV19 and TRBJ1-5; 8 bases line up with TRBD1. The CDR3 runs 17 residues. Germline lookup yields CDR1 LNHDA and CDR2 SQIVND (reference sequence). V lost 3 bases and J lost 3; bases outside the gene matches: 10. The CDR3 protein is CASSILAGGAINQPQHF. CDR3 sequence (DNA): TGTGCCAGTAGTATTCTGGCAGGGGGCGCTATCAATCAGCCCCAGCATTTT.

This clonotype was counted a single time. The chain's CDR3 is CASSYAQSDEKLFF. CDR3 coding DNA: TGTGCCAGCAGTTACGCACAATCGGATGAAAAACTGTTTTTT. V and J are TRBV6-5 and TRBJ1-4, with D uncertain. Trimming pared 2 bases from V and 6 bases from J, leaving 10 bases between. CDR3 length: 14 residues. Looked up from germline, CDR1 is MNHEY and CDR2 is SVGAGI.

The rearrangement joins TRBV10-3 to TRBJ2-3; no clear D gene. The germline V gene encodes CDR1 ENHRY and CDR2 SYGVKD. The CDR3 covers 13 residues. The V end was cut by 2 bases, the J end by 1 base, with 4 bases between. The DNA for the CDR3 is TGTGCCATCAGTGAGGTTCGCACAGATACGCAGTATTTT. The encoded protein is CAISEVRTDTQYF.

The chain combines TRBV7-9 with TRBJ1-5; D gene ambiguous. V lost 0 bases and J 4 bases, leaving 10 bases between the germline ends. Germline V lookup: CDR1 SEHNR, CDR2 FQNEAQ (reference sequence). The CDR3 runs to 15 residues. CDR3 DNA: TGTGCCAGCAGCTTAGCTGGGGTTGGTAATCAGCCCCAGCATTTT. Protein sequence: CASSLAGVGNQPQHF.

The rearrangement links TRBV20-1 to TRBJ1-1; weak D call: TRBD1 (5 bases). This CDR3 spans 16 amino acids. V lost 0 bases to trimming and J lost 1 base, with 15 bases between them. The V gene's germline CDR1 is DFQATT and CDR2 SNEGSKA (reference sequence). The CDR3 spells CSARDRWGLWNTEAFF. The CDR3 DNA reads TGCAGTGCTAGAGATCGATGGGGCCTTTGGAACACTGAAGCTTTCTTT.

The rearrangement links TRBV27 to TRBJ1-6; D remains unclear. The CDR3 runs 13 residues. Germline V CDR1 and CDR2: MNHEY, SMNVEV (reference sequence). V lost 3 bases to trimming and J lost 5 bases, with 5 bases between them. The CDR3 nucleotides are TGTGCCAGCAGTTTTTATGATAATTCACCCCTCCACTTT. It is translated as CASSFYDNSPLHF.

This chain links TRBV6-1 with TRBJ1-2, with 7 positions matching TRBD1. Germline assignment: CDR1 MNHNS and CDR2 SASEGT. This CDR3 contains 16 residues. V shed 2 bases and J 4 bases; nucleotides not matched to a gene: 10. This CDR3 reads CASSESRDHRGYGYTF. CDR3 nucleotide sequence: TGTGCCAGCAGTGAAAGTCGGGACCACAGGGGCTATGGCTACACCTTC.

The gene calls are TRBV5-4 and TRBJ2-3; D uncertain. Germline values: CDR1 SGHNT, CDR2 YYREEE (reference sequence). The CDR3 is made up of 13 amino acids. The V gene lost 1 base and the J gene lost 1 base, with 4 bases spanning the gap. CDR3 region: CASSLKGTDTQYF. CDR3 nucleotide sequence: TGTGCCAGCAGCTTGAAGGGCACAGATACGCAGTATTTT.

The genes are TRBV28 and TRBJ2-6; 9 bases agree with TRBD2. The CDR3 has 18 residues. Germline assignment: CDR1 MDHEN and CDR2 SYDVKM. After removal of 1 base from V and 0 bases from J, the junction contained 4 bases not matched to a gene. CDR3 protein: CASSLSGRGGSGANVLTF. CDR3 DNA: TGTGCCAGCAGTTTATCGGGGCGGGGGGGCTCTGGGGCCAACGTCCTGACTTTC.

The chain links TRBV28 to TRBJ1-2; no firm D call. V was clipped by 5 bases and J by 2 bases, with 3 bases between them. Germline CDR1 MDHEN, CDR2 SYDVKM. The CDR3 is made up of 11 amino acids. Here the CDR3 reads CASSENYGYTF. The CDR3 DNA reads as TGTGCCAGCAGTGAAAACTATGGCTACACCTTC.

This clonotype was found once. This chain uses TRBV7-9 with TRBJ1-1; the match to TRBD1 covers 8 bases. The V segment lost 6 bases and the J segment 0 bases; nucleotides outside the gene matches: 9. Germline V gives CDR1 SEHNR, CDR2 FQNEAQ (reference sequence). The CDR3 totals 16 residues. The CDR3 is CASRHRTGPVNTEAFF. The CDR3 nucleotides are TGTGCCAGCAGACACAGGACAGGGCCCGTGAACACTGAAGCTTTCTTT.

The rearrangement joins TRBV20-1 to TRBJ1-6; TRBD1 is a possible D gene (6 bases). V dropped 1 base and J dropped 7 bases, with 17 bases sitting between them. This CDR3 spans 16 amino acids. Germline V gives CDR1 DFQATT, CDR2 SNEGSKA (reference sequence). The CDR3 region has the DNA TGCAGTGCTAGAGCCAGGGGCGGATCAAGCAATTCACCCCTCCACTTT. It encodes CSARARGGSSNSPLHF.

The chain carries TRBV19 and TRBJ2-5; D is undetermined. Germline V gives CDR1 LNHDA, CDR2 SQIVND (reference sequence). The length of the CDR3 is 12 residues. Trimming removed 5 bases at V and 5 bases at J, with 9 bases between. Here the CDR3 reads CASSLVGETQYF. The CDR3 DNA reads TGTGCCAGTAGTTTGGTCGGGGAGACCCAGTACTTC.

The J gene is TRBJ2-3, the V gene TRBV7-2; TRBD2 matches at 11 bases. The CDR3 is 16 residues long. After removal of 5 bases from V and 0 bases from J, the junction contained 4 bases not matched to a gene. Germline V gives CDR1 SGHTA, CDR2 FQGNSA. The CDR3 sequence: CASSTTSGGSTDTQYF. The CDR3 nucleotides are TGTGCCAGCAGCACAACTAGCGGGGGTAGCACAGATACGCAGTATTTT.